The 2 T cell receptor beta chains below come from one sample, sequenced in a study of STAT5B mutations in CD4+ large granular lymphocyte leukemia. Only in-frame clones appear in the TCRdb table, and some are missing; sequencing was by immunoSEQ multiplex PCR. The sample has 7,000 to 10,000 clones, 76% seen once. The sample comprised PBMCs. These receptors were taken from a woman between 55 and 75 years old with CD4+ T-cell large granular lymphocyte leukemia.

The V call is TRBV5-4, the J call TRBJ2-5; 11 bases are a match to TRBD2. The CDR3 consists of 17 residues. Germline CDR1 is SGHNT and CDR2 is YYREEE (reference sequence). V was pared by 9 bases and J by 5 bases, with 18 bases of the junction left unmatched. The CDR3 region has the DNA TGTGCCATCAGAGGAGTAGCGGGGGGGCAGAGAGGGGAGACCCAGTACTTC. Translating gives CAIRGVAGGQRGETQYF.

This chain's CDR3 is CASSLRDRDYEQYF. As DNA, the CDR3 is TGTGCCAGCAGCTTGAGGGACAGGGACTACGAGCAGTACTTC. V gene TRBV7-8 combines with J gene TRBJ2-7, with 9 bases that match TRBD1. Germline V gene data show CDR1 as SGHVS and CDR2 as FQNEAQ. V was clipped by 3 bases and J by 3 bases; unmatched bases: 3. The CDR3 extends over 14 amino acids.